This T cell receptor (beta chain) was captured by sequencing in a study of blood T cell repertoires in COVID-19. For the study at large: Specimens from acute and convalescent COVID-19 originated in the United States, Italy and Spain.

TCRdb's copy holds only in-frame clones and misses some; the assay was immunoSEQ multiplex PCR. The table shows around 160,000 clones, with roughly nine tenths occurring only once. Germline assignment: CDR1 SGHAT and CDR2 FQNNGV. The CDR3 spans 13 residues. V gave up 5 bases and J gave up 7 bases, with 11 bases separating them. The rearrangement links TRBV11-2 to TRBJ1-4; possibly TRBD1 for D (6 bases). This TCR was recovered from a man in his 60s with active or convalescent COVID-19. The sequenced sample consisted of peripheral blood. The CDR3 protein is CASSRGIGEKLFF. The DNA for the CDR3 is TGTGCCAGCAGCAGGGGGATTGGTGAAAAACTGTTTTTT. Drawing the rest from reference TRBV11-2 and TRBJ1-4, the complete variable domain is EAGVAQSPRYKIIEKRQSVAFWCNPISGHATLYWYQQILGQGPKLLIQFQNNGVVDDSQLPKDRFSAERLKGVDSTLKIQPAKLEDSAVYLCASSRGIGEKLFFGSGTQLSVL.